A selection of T cell receptor beta chains follows, all from one sample in a study of blood T cell repertoires in COVID-19. Sequencing was performed with immunoSEQ multiplex PCR; in TCRdb, only in-frame clones are kept and a portion is missing. The sample yields about 150,000 clones, over 75% seen once. Sequencing input: peripheral blood. These receptors all come from a woman between 40 and 50 years old with acute or convalescent COVID-19. The conserved cysteine and the conserved F or W are not part of the CDR3 here.

CDR3aa: ASSTDRGVYNEQF
j_gene: TRBJ2-1
v_gene: TRBV6-5

CDR3aa: ASSDYTGTYEQY
j_gene: TRBJ2-7
v_gene: TRBV6-1

CDR3aa: ASSGRDRSSGANVLT
j_gene: TRBJ2-6
v_gene: TRBV19

CDR3aa: ASSQDRVNEKLF
j_gene: TRBJ1-4
v_gene: TRBV27

CDR3aa: ASSYSGGVAIGYEQY
j_gene: TRBJ2-7
v_gene: TRBV7-9

CDR3aa: ASSGDRGNYNEQF
j_gene: TRBJ2-1
v_gene: TRBV7-9

CDR3aa: ASKSLGPRDTEAF
j_gene: TRBJ1-1
v_gene: TRBV10-1

CDR3aa: AWSSHRGRETQY
j_gene: TRBJ2-5
v_gene: TRBV30

CDR3aa: ASSTYGTGVVY
j_gene: TRBJ1-3
v_gene: TRBV2

CDR3aa: ASRPSGGAGNEQF
j_gene: TRBJ2-1
v_gene: TRBV27

CDR3aa: ATSDSRRTGPDTEAF
j_gene: TRBJ1-1
v_gene: TRBV24-1

CDR3aa: ASSLQAEQF
j_gene: TRBJ2-1
v_gene: TRBV12-3/TRBV12-4

CDR3aa: ASSPMTLVYEQY
j_gene: TRBJ2-7
v_gene: TRBV28

CDR3aa: ATSDRDRPYNEQF
j_gene: TRBJ2-1
v_gene: TRBV24-1

CDR3aa: ASSPGSGANVLT
j_gene: TRBJ2-6
v_gene: TRBV18

CDR3aa: ASSYPLARGVGQPQH
j_gene: TRBJ1-5
v_gene: TRBV6-2/TRBV6-3

CDR3aa: ASSFGGGGVTDTQY
j_gene: TRBJ2-3
v_gene: TRBV11-2

CDR3aa: ASSLQGGSYNEQF
j_gene: TRBJ2-1
v_gene: TRBV5-1

CDR3aa: ASSESGQAYGYT
j_gene: TRBJ1-2
v_gene: TRBV19

CDR3aa: SVEREASKQF
j_gene: TRBJ2-1
v_gene: TRBV29-1

CDR3aa: ASSLFGETDTQY
j_gene: TRBJ2-3
v_gene: TRBV5-1

CDR3aa: ASSFSPGYYSQPQH
j_gene: TRBJ1-5
v_gene: TRBV5-6

CDR3aa: ASSGSWTARRTF
j_gene: TRBJ1-1
v_gene: TRBV7-2

CDR3aa: ATRDRYYGYT
j_gene: TRBJ1-2
v_gene: TRBV12-3/TRBV12-4

CDR3aa: ASTPGLARSGELF
j_gene: TRBJ2-2
v_gene: TRBV28

CDR3aa: ASRRTGGAALGELF
j_gene: TRBJ2-2
v_gene: TRBV28

CDR3aa: ASTGGTSGSSGELF
j_gene: TRBJ2-2
v_gene: TRBV2

CDR3aa: ASSHGDPAGGEQF
j_gene: TRBJ2-1
v_gene: TRBV4-1

CDR3aa: ASSLTGGNEQF
j_gene: TRBJ2-1
v_gene: TRBV3-1/TRBV3-2

CDR3aa: ASSLSSGVEHEQF
j_gene: TRBJ2-1
v_gene: TRBV5-4

CDR3aa: ASSLDSQGPEKLF
j_gene: TRBJ1-4
v_gene: TRBV11-2

CDR3aa: AISGTSTDTQY
j_gene: TRBJ2-3
v_gene: TRBV10-3

CDR3aa: ASSLTSGSTDTQY
j_gene: TRBJ2-3
v_gene: TRBV5-4

CDR3aa: ASSLDRGYEQY
j_gene: TRBJ2-7
v_gene: TRBV5-1

CDR3aa: ASSLIPRGPGSPLH
j_gene: TRBJ1-6
v_gene: TRBV7-3

CDR3aa: ASSLGTVPGELF
j_gene: TRBJ2-2
v_gene: TRBV5-1

CDR3aa: ASITGGLSEQF
j_gene: TRBJ2-1
v_gene: TRBV2

CDR3aa: ASSTDRFEAF
j_gene: TRBJ1-1
v_gene: TRBV7-2

CDR3aa: ASSEFSYNSPLH
j_gene: TRBJ1-6
v_gene: TRBV10-1

CDR3aa: ASSSGQGKKTQY
j_gene: TRBJ2-5
v_gene: TRBV13

CDR3aa: ASSKGTLRAGELF
j_gene: TRBJ2-2
v_gene: TRBV28

CDR3aa: ASSFSPGTGSGYGYT
j_gene: TRBJ1-2
v_gene: TRBV7-2

CDR3aa: SVETEGREKLF
j_gene: TRBJ1-4
v_gene: TRBV29-1

CDR3aa: ASSAGRGGQNEQF
j_gene: TRBJ2-1
v_gene: TRBV7-8

CDR3aa: ASEASWTSESN
j_gene: TRBJ2-4
v_gene: TRBV23-1

CDR3aa: ASSQEGGRTLSDTQY
j_gene: TRBJ2-3
v_gene: TRBV14

CDR3aa: ASRRVQQNTEAF
j_gene: TRBJ1-1
v_gene: TRBV6-5

CDR3aa: ASSLEGGQGRTQH
j_gene: TRBJ1-5
v_gene: TRBV7-2

CDR3aa: ASSQQLGPDTQY
j_gene: TRBJ2-3
v_gene: TRBV4-1

CDR3aa: ASSHPGTSVPNEQF
j_gene: TRBJ2-1
v_gene: TRBV4-1

CDR3aa: ASGPIPGEGSYEQY
j_gene: TRBJ2-7
v_gene: TRBV12-5

CDR3aa: ATSGETGRRELF
j_gene: TRBJ2-2
v_gene: TRBV24-1

CDR3aa: ASSGTRRDEQY
j_gene: TRBJ2-7
v_gene: TRBV5-6

CDR3aa: ASRGTPSSGNTIY
j_gene: TRBJ1-3
v_gene: TRBV6-5

CDR3aa: ASMGGGTEAF
j_gene: TRBJ1-1
v_gene: TRBV2

CDR3aa: ASSLALRGEGTQY
j_gene: TRBJ2-3
v_gene: TRBV5-1

CDR3aa: ASSLYSREGSYEQY
j_gene: TRBJ2-7
v_gene: TRBV5-1

CDR3aa: ASSSGQNTGELF
j_gene: TRBJ2-2
v_gene: TRBV7-9